This T cell receptor (beta chain) was observed in a study of cytomegalovirus exposure and HLA in healthy donors. Study-wide points: An Asian-associated ancestry cluster reportedly showed fewer N-insertions than the approximately 620-donor mean in a later analysis.

This clone has only a few counts. Its antigen is as yet unknown. The CDR3 consists of 15 residues. Germline CDR1 MNHEY, CDR2 SVGAGI. J was trimmed by 7 bases and V by 4 bases; bases with no gene match: 6. Amplification used 60 Vbeta primers and 13 Jbeta primers. Generated by immunoSEQ multiplex PCR, the TCRdb table keeps only in-frame clones and is missing some. The sample contains 80,000 to 95,000 clones, more than 65% of which appear only once. The V gene is TRBV6-5, the J gene TRBJ2-1; TRBD2 matches at 11 bases. This TCR derives from a woman younger than 30 in good health and CMV-seropositive. Sequencing was done on a sample of PBMCs. CDR3 nucleotide sequence: TGTGCCAGCAGTTCCGGGACTAGCGGAGTGAATGAGCAGTTCTTC. Protein product: CASSSGTSGVNEQFF.